Here is one T cell receptor beta chain with its context. These data come from a study of immune characterization of retroperitoneal liposarcoma. One entry per CDR3 protein results from TCRdb running MiXCR on the PCR reads. Of some 10,000 distinct CDR3 sequences listed, roughly 29% are singletons. CDR3 size: 13 residues. Germline lookup yields CDR1 MNHNS and CDR2 SASEGT. The origin of this receptor is a female donor with retroperitoneal liposarcoma. Sequences were obtained from tumor tissue. The V and J genes are TRBV6-1 and TRBJ2-3, with TRBD1 as a possible D gene (5 bases). Judging by the DNA end, TRBJ2-7 fits better; the J call may be wrong. The CDR3 is CASSYAVDNEQYF. In DNA, the CDR3 is TGTGCCAGCAGTTACGCGGTGGACAACGAGCAGTACTTC.